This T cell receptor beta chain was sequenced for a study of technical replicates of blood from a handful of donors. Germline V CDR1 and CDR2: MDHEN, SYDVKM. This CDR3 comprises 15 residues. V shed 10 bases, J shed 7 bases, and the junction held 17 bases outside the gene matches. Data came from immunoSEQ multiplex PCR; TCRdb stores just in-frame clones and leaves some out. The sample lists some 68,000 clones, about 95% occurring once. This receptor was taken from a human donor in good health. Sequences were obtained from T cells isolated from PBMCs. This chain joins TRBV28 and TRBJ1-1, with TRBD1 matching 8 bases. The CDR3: CAIDTWGSGGVEAFF. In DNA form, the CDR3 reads TGTGCCATCGATACATGGGGCTCAGGGGGCGTTGAAGCTTTCTTT.